One sample yielded the 5 T cell receptor beta chains listed below, sequenced in a study of T-cell reconstitution after alpha-beta-depleted transplantation in children. Unique molecular identifiers were incorporated into the prepared TCRbeta library. In TCRdb, the PCR reads were re-called with MiXCR into one record per CDR3 protein. The sample yields around 380,000 distinct CDR3 sequences, 9.5% to 13% seen once. Material: PBMCs from the stem cell graft donor, obtained from the stem cell graft. Every receptor here comes from a human donor who donated a stem cell graft to a child with acute myeloid leukemia.

This clonotype came up a few times. The chain couples TRBV10-3 to TRBJ2-5, with no clear D. The germline V and J ends were trimmed by 3 bases and 7 bases, with 9 bases remaining between them. Per germline, CDR1 ENHRY and CDR2 SYGVKD. There are 12 residues in the CDR3. The chain's CDR3 is CAISDTLGTQYF. The CDR3 nucleotides are TGTGCCATCAGTGACACCCTGGGGACCCAGTACTTC.

This clonotype came up a few times. The chain links TRBV9 to TRBJ2-1; no clear D gene. This CDR3 is built from 14 residues. Between the trimmed V and J ends, which lost 0 bases and 4 bases, there was a span of 8 bases. Germline V gene lookup returns CDR1 SGDLS and CDR2 YYNGEE. DNA for the CDR3: TGTGCCAGCAGCGTAGGGCTTGGGTACAATGAGCAGTTCTTC. Translating it yields CASSVGLGYNEQFF.

A few counts support this clonotype. The rearrangement joins TRBV24-1 to TRBJ2-5, with 10 bases that match TRBD1. CDR3 size: 15 residues. Germline V gene lookup returns CDR1 KGHDR and CDR2 SFDVKD. Losses at the gene ends were 4 bases for V and 5 bases for J; bases not matched to a gene: 6. For the CDR3, the DNA is TGTGCCACCAGTGAGGGGACAGGGGCCTGGGAGACCCAGTACTTC. Its translation is CATSEGTGAWETQYF.

This rearrangement joins TRBV20-1 to TRBJ2-7, with D perhaps given as TRBD1 or TRBD2 (5 bases each). Germline loops: CDR1 DFQATT, CDR2 SNEGSKA (reference sequence). The CDR3 contains 17 residues. Deletions cut 5 bases from V and 4 bases from J, with 27 bases between. The CDR3 DNA reads TGCAGTGCTCCGGGACCGGCCCACCAGACCCGTCGGTACGAGCAGTACTTC. It is translated as CSAPGPAHQTRRYEQYF.

The chain recombines TRBV20-1 with TRBJ1-2, with D possibly being TRBD1 (5 bases). Trimming removed 1 base at V and 7 bases at J, with 16 bases between. The length of the CDR3 is 14 residues. CDR1 is DFQATT and CDR2 is SNEGSKA in the germline V gene (reference sequence). The CDR3 spells CSARGGFGGSGYTF. Here the CDR3 DNA reads TGCAGTGCTAGAGGGGGGTTTGGAGGGTCTGGCTACACCTTC.